This T cell receptor (beta chain) was captured in a study of blood T cell repertoires in COVID-19. In the study overall: Samples representing acute and convalescent COVID-19 were sourced from the United States, Italy and Spain. Sample material is recorded as cDNA or gDNA derived from T cells, B-cell-depleted T cells, or PBMCs.

In the original workflow: Nucleated cell counts were estimated from reference gene primer amplification. Measured with immunoSEQ multiplex PCR; TCRdb has only the in-frame clones, and not every one. V and J calls and clone size are given by that table; D and trimming were obtained from the DNA. This repertoire shows approximately 430,000 clones, 86% found once; its top ten account for over 1.3%. The CDR3 length is 17 residues. V lost 1 base to trimming and J lost 0 bases, with 15 bases between them. Germline V gene data show CDR1 as SGHVS and CDR2 as FNYEAQ. The chain couples TRBV7-6 to TRBJ1-1; D is ambiguous. Material: peripheral blood. The TCR was taken from a woman in her thirties with active or convalescent COVID-19. This CDR3 is CASSLGAQSVLNTEAFF. The CDR3 DNA reads TGTGCCAGCAGCTTAGGAGCCCAGAGCGTACTGAACACTGAAGCTTTCTTT.